This T cell receptor beta chain was recovered during a study of memory CD4+ T cells and cytomegalovirus serostatus. Study background: Of the healthy Belgian adults, 9 or 10 were CMV seropositive and about two dozen seronegative.

Authors' data handling: After removing out-of-frame reads, 2,204,828 distinct TCRbeta sequences remained. Clones were read by immunoSEQ multiplex PCR, and TCRdb kept only the in-frame ones, dropping some. V and J calls and clone size come straight from that table; D and trimming were deduced from the DNA. This sample has 56,000 or so clones, with roughly 87% found just once. Study-wide results and caveats: 67 of 164 known CMV-associated TCRbeta sequences appeared in CD4+ memory.

A note on this clone: The antigen remains undetermined.

The sort gate was single viable CD3+CD4+CD8-CD45RO+ cells for memory CD4+ T cells. Total CD4+ T cells were enriched by CD4 positive selection. The CDR3 is 14 amino acids. Looked up from germline, CDR1 is SNHLY and CDR2 is FYNNEI. V was trimmed by 6 bases and J by 4 bases, leaving 12 bases between them. The sequence was collected from an adult in good health and CMV-seronegative. Sequencing was carried out using memory CD4+ T cells from blood. The chain recombines TRBV2 with TRBJ1-4; D is unresolved. The CDR3: CASRGSTFNEKLFF. Written as DNA, the CDR3 is TGTGCCAGCAGAGGTTCCACTTTTAATGAAAAACTGTTTTTT.